This T cell receptor (beta chain) was observed in a study of OX40 agonist ivuxolimab in advanced cancers. Across the whole study: Participants could have had prior anti-PD-1, anti-PD-L1 or anti-CTLA-4 therapy, and approximately 40% had some.

Unmatched junction bases numbered 8, after V lost 2 bases and J lost 5 bases. Germline V gene lookup returns CDR1 MNHNY and CDR2 SVGAGI (reference sequence). This CDR3 is built from 15 residues. Generated by immunoSEQ multiplex PCR, the TCRdb table keeps only in-frame clones and is missing some. The table lists tens of thousands of clones, about nine tenths of them singletons. The chain is built from TRBV6-6 and TRBJ2-7; 8 positions agree with TRBD1. This receptor was taken from an adult with an advanced solid tumor such as melanoma, head and neck, liver or kidney cancer. The sample was CD4+ or CD8+ T cells sorted from blood, taken in a trial of the OX40 agonist ivuxolimab. This CDR3 is CASSYNPGQENEQYF. The CDR3 nucleotides read TGTGCCAGCAGTTACAATCCGGGACAGGAGAACGAGCAGTACTTC.